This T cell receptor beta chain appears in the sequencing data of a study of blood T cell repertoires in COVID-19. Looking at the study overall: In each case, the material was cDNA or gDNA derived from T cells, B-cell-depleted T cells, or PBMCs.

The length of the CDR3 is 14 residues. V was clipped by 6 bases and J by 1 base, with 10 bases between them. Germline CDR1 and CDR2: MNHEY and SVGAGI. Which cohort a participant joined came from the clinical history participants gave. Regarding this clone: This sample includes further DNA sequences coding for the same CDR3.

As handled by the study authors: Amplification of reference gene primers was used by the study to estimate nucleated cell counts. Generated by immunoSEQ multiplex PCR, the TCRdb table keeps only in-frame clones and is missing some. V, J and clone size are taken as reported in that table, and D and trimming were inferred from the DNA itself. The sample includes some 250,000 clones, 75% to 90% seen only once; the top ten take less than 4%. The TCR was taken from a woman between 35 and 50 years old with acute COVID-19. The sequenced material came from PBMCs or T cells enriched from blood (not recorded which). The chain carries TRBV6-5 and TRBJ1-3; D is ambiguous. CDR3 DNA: TGTGCCAGCAGCTACGAGGTATCTGGAAACACCATATATTTT. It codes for CASSYEVSGNTIYF.